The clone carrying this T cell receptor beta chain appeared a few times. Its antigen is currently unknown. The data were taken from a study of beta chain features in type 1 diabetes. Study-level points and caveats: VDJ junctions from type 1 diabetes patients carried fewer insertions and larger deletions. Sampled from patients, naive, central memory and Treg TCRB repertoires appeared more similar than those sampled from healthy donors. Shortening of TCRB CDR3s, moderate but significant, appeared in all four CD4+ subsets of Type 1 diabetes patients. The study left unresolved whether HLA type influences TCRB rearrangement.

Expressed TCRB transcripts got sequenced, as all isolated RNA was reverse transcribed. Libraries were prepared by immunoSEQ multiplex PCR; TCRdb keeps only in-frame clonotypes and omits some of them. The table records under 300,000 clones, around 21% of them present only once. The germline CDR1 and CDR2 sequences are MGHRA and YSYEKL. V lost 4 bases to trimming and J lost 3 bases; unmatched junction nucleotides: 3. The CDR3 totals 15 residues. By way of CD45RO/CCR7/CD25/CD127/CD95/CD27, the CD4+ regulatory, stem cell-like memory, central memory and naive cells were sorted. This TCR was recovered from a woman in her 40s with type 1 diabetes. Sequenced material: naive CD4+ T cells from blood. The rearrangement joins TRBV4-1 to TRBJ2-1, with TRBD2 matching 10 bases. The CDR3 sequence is CASSRGLAVYNEQFF. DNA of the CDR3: TGCGCCAGCAGCCGCGGACTAGCGGTCTACAATGAGCAGTTCTTC.